The clone carrying this TCR beta chain was seen a few times. The antigen is unknown. A single record per CDR3 protein comes from TCRdb applying MiXCR to the RT-PCR reads. The sample yields fewer than 600,000 distinct CDR3 sequences, roughly 7.6% seen once. This sample stems from a study of response to subunit inactivated influenza vaccine. After removal of 4 bases from V and 3 bases from J, the junction contained 4 bases not matched to a gene. The CDR3 loop spans 15 amino acids. Looked up from germline, CDR1 is SGHTA and CDR2 is FQGNSA. Findings of the study overall: It was the authors' suggestion that each seasonal influenza vaccination recruits few new T cells.

This chain links TRBV7-2 with TRBJ2-7, with 12 nucleotides matching TRBD2. The origin of this receptor is a man between 45 and 75 years old who received an inactivated influenza vaccine. The sequencing here drew on PBMCs from blood, taken around 25 months after vaccination. CDR3 amino acids: CASSSLAGGVYEQYF. The CDR3 coding sequence is TGTGCCAGCAGCTCTCTAGCGGGGGGGGTCTACGAGCAGTACTTC.